This entry describes one T cell receptor beta chain. Source study methods: Amplified reference gene primers provided the basis for estimating nucleated cell counts. Libraries were prepared by immunoSEQ multiplex PCR; TCRdb keeps only in-frame clonotypes and omits some of them. V and J calls and clone size are those listed in that table; D and trimming were worked out from the DNA. The table lists approximately 300,000 clones, approximately 90% of them singletons, with about 2.2% in the top ten. This record comes from a study of blood T cell repertoires in COVID-19. The CDR3 runs 16 residues. V shed 3 bases and J 7 bases; nucleotides not matched to a gene: 12. CDR1 is MNHNS and CDR2 is SASEGT in the germline V gene.

The chain joins TRBV6-1 to TRBJ1-3, with 7 nucleotides matching TRBD1. This receptor was identified in a woman in her fifties or sixties who had recovered from COVID-19. The sample taken for sequencing was peripheral blood. CDR3 nucleotide sequence: TGTGCCAGCAGTGATTCCCAGGGGGTTGTGGTGAACACCATATATTTT. It yields the protein CASSDSQGVVVNTIYF.